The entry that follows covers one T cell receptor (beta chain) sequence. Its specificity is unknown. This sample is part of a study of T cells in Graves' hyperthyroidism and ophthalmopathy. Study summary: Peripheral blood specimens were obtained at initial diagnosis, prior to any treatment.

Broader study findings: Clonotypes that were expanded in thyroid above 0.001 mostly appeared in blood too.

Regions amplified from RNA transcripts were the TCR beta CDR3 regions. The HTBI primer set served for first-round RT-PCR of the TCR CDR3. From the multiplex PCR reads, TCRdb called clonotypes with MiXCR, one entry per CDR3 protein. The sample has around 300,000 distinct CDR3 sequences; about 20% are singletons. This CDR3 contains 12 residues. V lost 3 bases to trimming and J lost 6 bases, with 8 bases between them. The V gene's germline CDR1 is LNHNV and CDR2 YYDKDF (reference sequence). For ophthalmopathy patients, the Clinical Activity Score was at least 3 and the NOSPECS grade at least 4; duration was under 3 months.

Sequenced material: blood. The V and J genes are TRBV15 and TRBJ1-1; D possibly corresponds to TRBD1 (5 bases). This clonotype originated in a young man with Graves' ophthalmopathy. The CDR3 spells CATSSQGSEAFF. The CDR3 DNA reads TGTGCCACCAGCAGCCAGGGTTCTGAAGCTTTCTTT. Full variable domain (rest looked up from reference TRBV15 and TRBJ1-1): DAMVIQNPRYQVTQFGKPVTLSCSQTLNHNVMYWYQQKSSQAPKLLFHYYDKDFNNEADTPDNFQSRRPNTSFCFLDIRSPGLGDTAMYLCATSSQGSEAFFGQGTRLTVV.